A single T cell receptor beta chain is shown here with its context. The antigen is unknown. Donor samples were obtained from healthy Caucasian individuals from Russia, aged about 6 to 95. The CDR3 has 15 residues. With 5 bases removed from V and 3 bases from J, the gap between germline ends came to 17 bases. CDR1 and CDR2 from the germline V gene are MNHEY and SVGEGT. The source of the sample is a study of blood T cells in healthy people across ages. Study results and caveats: TCR beta diversity tracked closely with naive T cell percentage. Researchers judged that diversity estimates from one million T cells fell short of true values.

A second PCR, run for about 6 to 11 cycles, used a sample-barcoded 5' primer plus a J-beta primer mix. TCRdb reanalysed the 5' RACE reads using MiXCR and keeps one entry per CDR3 protein. The sample includes 1.5 million to 2 million distinct CDR3 sequences, around 50% of them seen just once. The chain combines TRBV6-2 or TRBV6-3 with TRBJ2-7; weak D call: TRBD2 (5 bases). This TCR was sampled from a woman between 40 and 50 years old in good health. The sample was blood. CDR3 sequence reads: CASSGREFARYEQYF. The CDR3 bases are TGTGCCAGCAGTGGTCGGGAATTCGCCCGCTACGAGCAGTACTTC.